This T cell receptor beta chain was found in a study of T-cell memory formation after mild COVID-19. On this clonotype itself: Its specificity is not known.

Study-level points and caveats: Some clones that responded turned up in pre-infection memory, which suggests that cross-reactive memory joined in.

Constant-segment primers served in 5'RACE that generated TCR alpha and TCR beta cDNA libraries bearing sample barcodes and UMIs. MiXCR, applied by TCRdb to the 5' RACE reads, yields one record per CDR3 protein. Of 350,000 to 500,000 distinct CDR3 sequences in the sample, 15% to 20% were seen once. V was pared by 5 bases and J by 11 bases, with 10 bases between. This CDR3 is 11 amino acids long. The sequencing sample was made of PBMCs or a T cell subset sorted from them (not recorded which). This receptor was obtained from a young man who had mild COVID-19 (a few samples of this study predate the infection). Cell type and time point are not known. V gene TRBV12-3 or TRBV12-4 combines with J gene TRBJ1-5, with D unresolved. DNA of the CDR3: TGTGCCAGCAGTCCCCGGTCCTCCCAGCATTTT. This encodes CASSPRSSQHF.